These 23 T cell receptor beta chains originate from one sample sequenced in a study of T-cell reconstitution after alpha-beta-depleted transplantation in children. The library targeted TCRbeta and was prepared with unique molecular identifiers. TCRdb fed the PCR reads into MiXCR, producing one record per CDR3 protein. The table has about 1,000,000 distinct CDR3 sequences, around 30% seen once. The starting material was PBMCs, mostly from graft donor cells, obtained 360 days after TCRalphabeta/CD19-depleted stem cell transplant. These receptors all stem from a boy under two years old who had a stem cell transplant for SCID, so the T cells may come from the graft donor.

The chain recombines TRBV15 with TRBJ2-2; unclear D gene. Germline V lookup: CDR1 LNHNV, CDR2 YYDKDF (reference sequence). The CDR3 is 15 amino acids. Trimming stripped 3 bases from V and 6 bases from J, with 14 bases between. The chain's CDR3 is CATSSNRPIAGELFF. CDR3 bases: TGTGCCACCAGCAGTAATCGGCCTATCGCCGGGGAGCTGTTTTTT.

The chain uses TRBV5-5 and TRBJ1-3; D may be TRBD1 (6 bases). This CDR3 has 15 amino acids. V was shortened by 4 bases and J by 3 bases, with 14 bases between the two germline ends. Germline-derived CDR1 and CDR2 are SGHKS and YYEKEE (reference sequence). CDR3 DNA: TGTGCCAGCAGCGTGTACAGGGAGATTGGAAACACCATATATTTT. It specifies CASSVYREIGNTIYF. The variable domain in full, completed from reference TRBV5-5 and TRBJ1-3, reads DAGVTQSPTHLIKTRGQQVTLRCSPISGHKSVSWYQQVLGQGPQFIFQYYEKEERGRGNFPDRFSARQFPNYSSELNVNALLLGDSALYLCASSVYREIGNTIYFGEGSWLTVV.

The rearrangement uses TRBV4-1 and TRBJ1-1; 8 bases are shared with TRBD1. CDR1 MGHRA and CDR2 YSYEKL come from the germline V gene. This CDR3 has 16 residues. Trimming at V came to 3 bases and at J to 3 bases, leaving 9 bases not matched to a gene. CDR3 DNA sequence: TGCGCCAGCAGCCACCTCCAGGGACAGGAGGACACTGAAGCTTTCTTT. Translation gives CASSHLQGQEDTEAFF.

This clonotype was picked up one time. The chain has TRBV6-1 and TRBJ2-1, with TRBD2 identical over 12 bases. This CDR3 has 15 amino acids. V was pared by 5 bases and J by 7 bases, with 6 bases of the junction left unmatched. Germline CDR1 is MNHNS and CDR2 is SASEGT. The CDR3 protein is CASSPGTSGSNEQFF. Here the CDR3 DNA reads TGTGCCAGCAGTCCCGGGACTAGCGGGTCGAATGAGCAGTTCTTC.

The chain carries TRBV7-9 and TRBJ2-3; possible D gene TRBD2, 6 bases. V was shortened by 2 bases and J by 2 bases, with 11 bases between the two germline ends. Germline CDR1 and CDR2: SEHNR and FQNEAQ (reference sequence). The CDR3 spans 15 residues. The CDR3 here is CASSLRLVATDTQYF. CDR3 nucleotides: TGTGCCAGCAGCTTAAGACTAGTGGCCACAGATACGCAGTATTTT.

The J gene is TRBJ1-3, the V gene TRBV12-3 or TRBV12-4; D is undetermined. V lost 7 bases to trimming and J lost 0 bases, with 13 bases between them. The CDR3 has 15 residues. The CDR3 coding sequence is TGTGCCAGCACCCCAAGGTCTCGCTCTGGAAACACCATATATTTT. It encodes CASTPRSRSGNTIYF.

The chain links TRBV5-1 to TRBJ2-7; 11 nucleotides agree with TRBD1. Trimming took 4 bases from V and 5 from J; bases not matched to a gene: 14. Germline V gene data show CDR1 as SGHRS and CDR2 as YFSETQ. The CDR3 loop spans 17 amino acids. CDR3 amino acids: CASSMSLRGQGGNEQYF. The CDR3 coding sequence is TGCGCCAGCAGCATGTCCTTAAGGGGACAGGGGGGGAACGAGCAGTACTTC.

The V gene is TRBV5-5, the J gene TRBJ2-5; D is possibly TRBD1 or TRBD2 (5 bases each). Germline V gives CDR1 SGHKS, CDR2 YYEKEE (reference sequence). The V gene lost 1 base and the J gene lost 5 bases, with 15 bases spanning the gap. This CDR3 comprises 15 residues. CDR3 sequence reads: CASSLLFSGPETQYF. The DNA for the CDR3 is TGTGCCAGCAGCTTGCTGTTCTCGGGACCCGAGACCCAGTACTTC.

This clonotype has only a few counts. One end of the junction does not line up with germline, which may come from a read error. The chain employs TRBV29-1 and TRBJ2-6; D is possibly TRBD1 (7 bases). The germline gives CDR1 SQVTM, CDR2 ANQGSEA. CDR3 size: 16 residues. The CDR3 region is CSVGTRGAPGANVLTF. The CDR3 coding sequence is TGCAGCGTCGGAACCAGGGGGGCCCCTGGAGCCAACGTCCTGACTTTC.

This clonotype came up a few times. The chain employs TRBV12-3 or TRBV12-4 and TRBJ2-3; TRBD2 agrees at 16 bases. This CDR3 is built from 18 residues. Trimming cost V 5 bases and J 3 bases; bases outside gene matches: 8. This CDR3 reads CASSRGTSGGAWTDTQYF. The DNA for the CDR3 is TGTGCCAGCAGTAGAGGGACTAGCGGGGGGGCCTGGACAGATACGCAGTATTTT.

The chain uses TRBV20-1 and TRBJ2-3; the match to TRBD2 covers 9 bases. CDR3 size: 15 residues. The ends lost 5 bases at V and 2 bases at J; junction bases unmatched: 8. Germline CDR1 is DFQATT and CDR2 is SNEGSKA (reference sequence). The CDR3 DNA sequence: TGCAGTGCTCAAGGTCTAGCGGGGTACACAGATACGCAGTATTTT. Protein sequence: CSAQGLAGYTDTQYF.

The rearrangement links TRBV9 to TRBJ2-1; tentative D call: TRBD1 (6 bases). The CDR3 has 16 amino acids. With 7 bases removed from V and 6 bases from J, the gap between germline ends came to 23 bases. Per germline, CDR1 SGDLS and CDR2 YYNGEE. DNA of the CDR3: TGTGCCAGCTCTCGCCCCCCAGGGGACCCCTCCAATGAGCAGTTCTTC. This gives the protein CASSRPPGDPSNEQFF.

This rearrangement joins TRBV29-1 to TRBJ1-5; tentatively, D is TRBD1 (5 bases). V dropped 8 bases and J dropped 5 bases, with 16 bases sitting between them. This CDR3 region has 13 residues. Germline CDR1 reads SQVTM; CDR2 reads ANQGSEA. CDR3 residues: CSPPAGRDQPQHF. Here the CDR3 DNA reads TGCAGCCCCCCGGCAGGGAGGGATCAGCCCCAGCATTTT.

CDR3 nucleotides: TGCGCCAGCAGCTTAGCCGCGGGACTAGCGATTCGAGATACGCAGTATTTT. Protein product: CASSLAAGLAIRDTQYF. The rearrangement links TRBV5-1 to TRBJ2-3; 10 bases match TRBD2. The J segment lost 5 bases and the V segment lost 2 bases, leaving 11 bases of the junction unmatched. The CDR3 extends over 17 amino acids. Germline CDR1 reads SGHRS; CDR2 reads YFSETQ.

This clonotype was seen only a few times. The genes are TRBV10-3 and TRBJ1-2, with a tentative D call TRBD1 (6 bases). The CDR3 extends over 13 amino acids. Trimming cost V 5 bases and J 8 bases, with 15 bases left between them. Germline CDR1 ENHRY, CDR2 SYGVKD. In DNA form, the CDR3 reads TGTGCCATCAGTTCTACCAGTCAGGGGGGCTACACCTTC. Amino acids: CAISSTSQGGYTF.

The chain is built from TRBV2 and TRBJ1-5; perhaps TRBD1 as D (5 bases). Deletions cut 4 bases from V and 9 bases from J, with 13 bases between. CDR3 size: 13 residues. In germline, CDR1 is SNHLY, CDR2 FYNNEI. In DNA, the CDR3 is TGTGCCAGCAGTGGACAGTGGGGGGGGCCCCAGCATTTT. Translating gives CASSGQWGGPQHF.

The chain employs TRBV18 and TRBJ2-1, with 7 bases lining up with TRBD1. CDR1 and CDR2 (germline): KGHSH, LQKENI. The CDR3 contains 15 residues. Unmatched junction bases numbered 9, after V lost 4 bases and J lost 6 bases. The CDR3 DNA sequence: TGTGCCAGCTCACTCCTTACAGGGGTGCGCAATGAGCAGTTCTTC. Its translation: CASSLLTGVRNEQFF.

J is TRBJ2-6 and V is TRBV5-1; 11 bases are shared with TRBD2. CDR3 size: 18 residues. CDR1 is SGHRS, CDR2 YFSETQ, per germline. J was trimmed by 3 bases and V by 4 bases; bases with no gene match: 9. CDR3 in amino acids: CASSLSSGGPSGANVLTF. CDR3 in DNA: TGCGCCAGCAGCCTGTCTAGCGGGGGGCCTAGTGGGGCCAACGTCCTGACTTTC. Full variable domain (missing parts from reference TRBV5-1 and TRBJ2-6): KAGVTQTPRYLIKTRGQQVTLSCSPISGHRSVSWYQQTPGQGLQFLFEYFSETQRNKGNFPGRFSGRQFSNSRSEMNVSTLELGDSALYLCASSLSSGGPSGANVLTFGAGSRLTVL.

This clonotype was detected ten times or more. The rearrangement links TRBV5-1 to TRBJ2-1; TRBD2 matches at 12 bases. J gave up 6 bases and V 4 bases, and 5 bases lay outside the gene matches. The germline V gene has CDR1 SGHRS and CDR2 YFSETQ. The CDR3 runs to 15 residues. This CDR3 reads CASSPTSGGANEQFF. The CDR3 nucleotides are TGCGCCAGCAGCCCGACTAGCGGGGGTGCCAATGAGCAGTTCTTC.

The chain is built from TRBV30 and TRBJ2-1; 9 nucleotides match TRBD1. The germline V gene encodes CDR1 GTSNPN and CDR2 SVGIG (reference sequence). This CDR3 has 14 amino acids. The junction had 4 bases not matched to a gene; V was cut back by 3 bases and J by 4 bases. CDR3 nucleotide sequence: TGTGCCTGGAGCCCCGGGACAGGGTACAATGAGCAGTTCTTC. It is translated as CAWSPGTGYNEQFF.

This clonotype was seen a few times. V is TRBV12-3 or TRBV12-4 and J is TRBJ2-1; D might be TRBD2 (6 bases). V dropped 5 bases and J dropped 4 bases, with 18 bases sitting between them. This CDR3 has 16 residues. CDR3 bases: TGTGCCAGCAGTCCCCTCGGGACTCCAAAATACAATGAGCAGTTCTTC. Translation: CASSPLGTPKYNEQFF.

Regarding this clonotype: Its ends do not fully match the called genes, so a read error is possible. The chain has TRBV6-2 or TRBV6-3 and TRBJ2-7; a weak D match, TRBD1 (6 bases). The germline V gene has CDR1 MNHEY and CDR2 SVGEGT. The CDR3 covers 13 residues. This CDR3 is CASKHREPYGQYF. The CDR3 coding sequence is TGTGCCAGCAAACACAGGGAACCCTACGGGCAGTACTTC.

This clonotype has just a few counts. This chain links TRBV7-2 with TRBJ2-5; D is tentatively TRBD1 or TRBD2 (5 bases each). Trimming removed 2 bases from V and 5 bases from J, with 9 bases in between. In germline, CDR1 is SGHTA, CDR2 FQGNSA. CDR3 length: 13 residues. The CDR3: CASSLFRGETQYF. CDR3 coding DNA: TGTGCCAGCAGCTTATTCCGGGGCGAGACCCAGTACTTC.